The 17 T cell receptor beta chains below all came from one sample that was sequenced in a study of blood T cell repertoires in COVID-19. Sequenced by immunoSEQ multiplex PCR; TCRdb stores in-frame clones only, minus some. The sample comprises 250,000 to 300,000 clones, approximately 88% of which are singletons, and under 2.5% rests with the top ten. Sequenced material: peripheral blood. The receptors here all came from a man aged 50-59 years with acute or convalescent COVID-19.

With regard to this clone: Within the sample, other DNA sequences also encode this same CDR3. This chain connects TRBV18 to TRBJ2-5; the D is unclear. The CDR3 consists of 13 residues. With 0 bases removed from V and 3 bases from J, the gap between germline ends came to 5 bases. Germline values: CDR1 KGHSH, CDR2 LQKENI. The CDR3 protein is CASSPPTEETQYF. As DNA, the CDR3 is TGTGCCAGCTCACCACCCACGGAAGAGACCCAGTACTTC.

The gene calls are TRBV5-1 and TRBJ1-6; D unclear. The length of the CDR3 is 14 residues. Germline assignment: CDR1 SGHRS and CDR2 YFSETQ. Trimming pared 4 bases from V and 3 bases from J, leaving 8 bases between. CDR3 amino acids: CASSEGNYNSPLHF. CDR3 coding DNA: TGCGCCAGCAGCGAGGGAAACTATAATTCACCCCTCCACTTT.

The CDR3 DNA follows: TGCGCCAGCAGCTTTGGCTCACGGGTAGCCGGAAACACCATATATTTT. The encoded protein is CASSFGSRVAGNTIYF. The chain joins TRBV5-1 to TRBJ1-3; no definite D call. The CDR3 length is 16 residues. V was pared by 2 bases and J by 4 bases, with 16 bases between. From germline, CDR1 is SGHRS and CDR2 YFSETQ.

The chain is built from TRBV27 and TRBJ2-3; 11 bases line up with TRBD2. V lost 2 bases and J lost 3; bases outside the gene matches: 4. CDR3 length equals 16 residues. The V gene's germline CDR1 is MNHEY and CDR2 SMNVEV (reference sequence). The DNA of the CDR3 is TGTGCCAGCAGTTTAATAGCGGGGGGGCTGACAGATACGCAGTATTTT. Amino acids: CASSLIAGGLTDTQYF.

The rearrangement uses TRBV12-5 and TRBJ2-1; no clear D. This CDR3 region has 16 residues. Germline V gene sequence: CDR1 LGHNT, CDR2 FRNRAP. The V end lost 1 base, the J end lost 1 base, and 11 bases lay between the germline ends. CDR3 sequence reads: CASGLGSASSYNEQFF. DNA for the CDR3: TGTGCTAGTGGTTTGGGCAGCGCATCGTCCTACAATGAGCAGTTCTTC.

The V and J genes are TRBV10-3 and TRBJ2-3, with TRBD2 identical over 7 bases. Germline V gene lookup returns CDR1 ENHRY and CDR2 SYGVKD. After removal of 10 bases from V and 2 bases from J, the junction contained 6 bases not matched to a gene. The CDR3 runs to 13 residues. In nucleotides, the CDR3 is TGTGCCACGGGGGGTTCCTCCACAGATACGCAGTATTTT. This gives the protein CATGGSSTDTQYF.

The table lists this clone with a count of one. This may stem from a read error, because a much larger clone lies one nucleotide away. The chain is built from TRBV5-6 and TRBJ1-6; tentative D call: TRBD1 (5 bases). CDR1 SGHDT and CDR2 YYEEEE come from the germline V gene. V lost 4 bases to trimming and J lost 7 bases, with 9 bases between them. The CDR3 loop spans 13 amino acids. CDR3 amino acids: CASSPGGNSPLHF. In DNA, the CDR3 is TGTGCCAGCAGCCCGGGGGGGAATTCACCCCTCCACTTT.

The chain joins TRBV19 to TRBJ2-7; TRBD1 matches at 7 bases. J was trimmed by 4 bases and V by 6 bases; bases with no gene match: 9. The CDR3 consists of 14 residues. Germline loops: CDR1 LNHDA, CDR2 SQIVND (reference sequence). The CDR3 sequence is CASSRQGFGYEQYF. The CDR3 DNA reads as TGTGCCAGTAGCAGACAGGGTTTTGGGTACGAGCAGTACTTC.

The gene calls are TRBV7-9 and TRBJ2-7; TRBD2 matches at 8 bases. V was clipped by 5 bases and J by 7 bases; unmatched bases: 13. This CDR3 contains 15 residues. Germline lookup yields CDR1 SEHNR and CDR2 FQNEAQ (reference sequence). The CDR3 nucleotides read TGTGCCAGCAGCCCCTTCGGGGGGGTCCGGAGGGAGCAGTACTTC. Amino acids: CASSPFGGVRREQYF.

CDR3 in amino acids: CASSRGQGAAGELFF. Here the CDR3 DNA reads TGTGCCAGCAGCCGAGGACAGGGGGCGGCCGGGGAGCTGTTTTTT. The rearrangement uses TRBV3-1 (or the pseudogene TRBV3-2) and TRBJ2-2, with TRBD1 matching 11 bases. Germline assignment: CDR1 LGHDT and CDR2 YNNKEL (reference sequence). The CDR3 has 15 residues. The V segment lost 4 bases and the J segment 6 bases; nucleotides outside the gene matches: 4.

This rearrangement joins TRBV3-1 (or the pseudogene TRBV3-2) to TRBJ2-6; 7 bases are a match to TRBD1. After removal of 2 bases from V and 4 bases from J, the junction contained 2 bases not matched to a gene. Germline V gene data show CDR1 as LGHDT and CDR2 as YNNKEL (reference sequence). The CDR3 sequence is 15 residues long. Here the CDR3 reads CASSQTGVGANVLTF. DNA of the CDR3: TGTGCCAGCAGCCAAACAGGGGTCGGGGCCAACGTCCTGACTTTC.

The chain carries TRBV5-6 and TRBJ2-5, with 7 bases that match TRBD2. Germline lookup yields CDR1 SGHDT and CDR2 YYEEEE. The CDR3 spans 16 residues. Germline trimming cut 0 bases from V and 1 base from J; bases unmatched to any gene: 6. The CDR3 nucleotides read TGTGCCAGCAGCTTGGCGTCGGGGGGAGTCCAAGAGACCCAGTACTTC. It translates to CASSLASGGVQETQYF.

This chain joins TRBV18 and TRBJ1-2; D not resolved. The length of the CDR3 is 11 residues. The ends were cut back, 4 bases at V and 4 bases at J, with 4 bases in the middle. Germline CDR1 is KGHSH and CDR2 is LQKENI. The CDR3 nucleotides are TGTGCCAGCTCACTCCGCTATGGCTACACCTTC. Translating it yields CASSLRYGYTF.

This chain connects TRBV27 to TRBJ1-6, with D uncertain. The CDR3 totals 16 residues. Trimming removed 8 bases at V and 0 bases at J, with 14 bases between. CDR1 and CDR2 from the germline V gene are MNHEY and SMNVEV (reference sequence). The DNA of the CDR3 is TGTGCCAGCTGCGGCACCTTGAGCTCCTATAATTCACCCCTCCACTTT. Its translation is CASCGTLSSYNSPLHF.

The genes are TRBV6-5 and TRBJ1-5; D possibly corresponds to TRBD1 (5 bases). Germline assignment: CDR1 MNHEY and CDR2 SVGAGI. V shed 6 bases and J shed 2 bases, with 11 bases lying between them. This CDR3 is built from 14 residues. The CDR3 loop reads CASRTRVGNQPQHF. The CDR3 coding sequence is TGTGCCAGCAGGACCAGGGTTGGCAATCAGCCCCAGCATTTT.

This clone was picked up one time. This sequence joins TRBV18 and TRBJ1-2; 7 nucleotides match TRBD1. Germline CDR1 KGHSH, CDR2 LQKENI. V trimming: 0 bases; J trimming: 7 bases; junction bases outside the gene matches: 5. The CDR3 spans 14 residues. DNA for the CDR3: TGTGCCAGCTCACCACCGTGGTCAGGGGGTGGCTACACCTTC. Protein sequence: CASSPPWSGGGYTF.

The chain has TRBV24-1 and TRBJ1-6; tentatively, D is TRBD1 (5 bases). Germline V gene data show CDR1 as KGHDR and CDR2 as SFDVKD. Trimming removed 6 bases from V and 8 bases from J, with 10 bases in between. CDR3 size: 13 residues. CDR3 in DNA: TGTGCCACCAGTCCAGGGTTACATTCACCCCTCCACTTT. This translates into CATSPGLHSPLHF.